Below are 5 T cell receptor beta chains sequenced from a single sample in a study of T cell repertoires in cytomegalovirus infection. Their specific antigens are unknown. TCRdb called the reads again in MiXCR, with one record for every CDR3 protein. The data show some 920,000 distinct CDR3 sequences, roughly 30% seen once. The sequencing here drew on cultured CD8+ T cells from PBMCs, taken from culture after CMV antigen stimulation. The origin of the receptors is a human donor in good health (CMV status not recorded). Some clones in this sample may be carry-over from other donors' samples.

This clonotype turned up a few times. The V and J genes are TRBV6-2 or TRBV6-3 and TRBJ1-5; D unresolved. The germline CDR1 and CDR2 sequences are MNHEY and SVGEGT. V lost 2 bases and J 11 bases, leaving 10 bases between the germline ends. This CDR3 has 12 residues. In nucleotides, the CDR3 is TGTGCCAGCAGTTACGAGCCAAGGACCCAGCATTTT. Translating gives CASSYEPRTQHF.

J is TRBJ1-5 and V is TRBV20-1; 7 bases are shared with TRBD1. Per germline, CDR1 DFQATT and CDR2 SNEGSKA (reference sequence). This CDR3 comprises 15 residues. J lost 2 bases, V lost 4 bases, and 8 bases had no gene match. CDR3 nucleotide sequence: TGCAGTGCTACAGACAGGGAGAAGGGCAATCAGCCCCAGCATTTT. It is translated as CSATDREKGNQPQHF.

The chain combines TRBV20-1 with TRBJ1-3; 8 nucleotides line up with TRBD1. CDR3 length equals 16 residues. Germline CDR1 is DFQATT and CDR2 is SNEGSKA (reference sequence). The V and J ends lost 1 base and 0 bases, in that order; junction bases with no gene match: 5. The DNA of the CDR3 is TGCAGTGCTAGAGGTCTACAGGGGGGCTCTGGAAACACCATATATTTT. This sequence encodes CSARGLQGGSGNTIYF.

The V call is TRBV7-6, the J call TRBJ2-5; TRBD2 matches 7 bases. Germline assignment: CDR1 SGHVS and CDR2 FNYEAQ. CDR3 length: 17 amino acids. V was clipped by 0 bases and J by 0 bases; unmatched bases: 7. The CDR3 DNA reads TGTGCCAGCAGCTTAGCAATAGGGACTACGTACCAAGAGACCCAGTACTTC. As protein: CASSLAIGTTYQETQYF.

This clonotype came up a few times. The rearrangement joins TRBV7-8 to TRBJ1-5; D gene uncertain. Germline CDR1 SGHVS, CDR2 FQNEAQ. V lost 1 base and J 7 bases, leaving 17 bases between the germline ends. The CDR3 runs 16 residues. CDR3 bases: TGTGCCAGCAGCTTAGAGTCGTGGAGGGAACGACAGCCCCAGCATTTT. It is translated as CASSLESWRERQPQHF.